This TCR beta chain was captured in a study of beta chain features in type 1 diabetes. Study in general: All samples together contributed about 100,000,000 sorted cells for examination.

Expressed TCRB transcripts were sequenced because the isolated RNA had all been reverse transcribed beforehand. Libraries were prepared by immunoSEQ multiplex PCR; TCRdb keeps only in-frame clonotypes and omits some of them. The sample carries about 48,000 clones, roughly 40% recorded once. There are a few counts of this clone. Its target is unknown. Study-wide points: Type 1 diabetes patients showed fewer insertions and more deletions at VDJ junctions. In every one of the four CD4+ subsets, TCRB CDR3s were moderately but significantly shorter in Type 1 diabetes patients.

The receptor's source is a man younger than 40 with type 1 diabetes. The sample consisted of Tregs from blood.

In DNA form, the CDR3 reads TGCAGTGCTAGGACAGGGAACGAGCAGTACTTC. Its translation is CSARTGNEQYF. V is TRBV20-1 and J is TRBJ2-7; 7 bases agree with TRBD1. Germline V gives CDR1 DFQATT, CDR2 SNEGSKA (reference sequence). V dropped 3 bases and J dropped 5; count of bases not matched to a gene: 1. The CDR3 is 11 amino acids.